Following are 31 T cell receptor beta chains from one sample sequenced in a study of blood T cell repertoires in COVID-19 (TCRdb year 2020). The library was built by means of the immunoSEQ multiplex PCR assay. The table comes from immuneACCESS by way of TCRdb, which keeps in-frame sequences with V and J called. Part of the clones is missing from these tables; in studies checked, under half for an unresolved V gene and the rest for unknown reasons. The sample data list some 220,000 clones, and about four fifths of these were observed just once. Approximately 1.3% of the sample rests with the top ten. Sequenced material: PBMCs or T cells enriched from blood (not recorded which). These receptors were obtained from a woman aged 40 to 50 with acute COVID-19.

In DNA form, the CDR3 reads TGCGCCAGCAGCCCGGGAGCCCAAGAGACCCAGTACTTC. Amino acid sequence: CASSPGAQETQYF. This chain connects TRBV5-1 to TRBJ2-5; the D gene is possibly TRBD2 (6 bases). Trimming took off 4 bases at V and 1 base at J, with 8 bases between the two ends. There are 13 residues in the CDR3. Germline V gene lookup returns CDR1 SGHRS and CDR2 YFSETQ.

The chain is built from TRBV10-3 and TRBJ1-2, with a tentative D call TRBD1 (5 bases). Between the trimmed V and J ends, which lost 7 bases and 1 base, there was a span of 10 bases. The germline V gene has CDR1 ENHRY and CDR2 SYGVKD. The CDR3 contains 13 residues. The CDR3 DNA sequence: TGTGCCATCAATCCCGGGGGTAACTATGGCTACACCTTC. Translation gives CAINPGGNYGYTF.

The chain is built from TRBV24-1 and TRBJ2-1, with D perhaps matching TRBD1 (6 bases). The germline V and J ends were trimmed by 4 bases and 10 bases, with 13 bases remaining between them. The CDR3 consists of 13 residues. Germline V gene sequence: CDR1 KGHDR, CDR2 SFDVKD. CDR3 sequence (DNA): TGTGCCACCAGTGACCTATCAGGGGCCGAGCAGTTCTTC. Amino acid sequence: CATSDLSGAEQFF.

The gene calls are TRBV4-3 and TRBJ2-1; 7 positions agree with TRBD1. The germline V gene has CDR1 LGHNA and CDR2 YSLEER. CDR3 length equals 16 residues. After removal of 4 bases from V and 0 bases from J, the junction contained 6 bases not matched to a gene. In DNA form, the CDR3 reads TGCGCCAGCAGCCGTCGACAGGGAAGCTCCTACAATGAGCAGTTCTTC. It codes for CASSRRQGSSYNEQFF.

The chain recombines TRBV7-9 with TRBJ2-7, with 10 nucleotides matching TRBD2. Germline CDR1 reads SEHNR; CDR2 reads FQNEAQ (reference sequence). This CDR3 is built from 16 residues. V was clipped by 2 bases and J by 0 bases; unmatched bases: 4. CDR3 in DNA: TGTGCCAGCAGCTTATGGTCTAGCGGGAGCTCCTACGAGCAGTACTTC. This gives the protein CASSLWSSGSSYEQYF. The entire variable domain, with the rest obtained from reference TRBV7-9 and TRBJ2-7, is as follows: DTGVSQNPRHKITKRGQNVTFRCDPISEHNRLYWYRQTLGQGPEFLTYFQNEAQLEKSRLLSDRFSAERPKGSFSTLEIQRTEQGDSAMYLCASSLWSSGSSYEQYFGPGTRLTVT.

The gene calls are TRBV5-1 and TRBJ2-3; TRBD1 matches at 7 bases. CDR3 length: 18 residues. Germline-derived CDR1 and CDR2 are SGHRS and YFSETQ. The trim removed 3 bases at V and 0 bases at J, leaving 13 bases unmatched. The CDR3 region is CASSSGQPTTKSTDTQYF. CDR3 sequence (DNA): TGCGCCAGCAGCTCGGGACAGCCGACGACTAAGAGCACAGATACGCAGTATTTT.

V gene TRBV13 combines with J gene TRBJ2-7; 11 bases are a match to TRBD1. Germline V gene data show CDR1 as PRHDT and CDR2 as FYEKMQ (reference sequence). There are 15 residues in the CDR3. The V gene end was trimmed by 0 bases and the J gene end by 7 bases; junction bases not matched to a gene: 5. The CDR3 DNA reads TGTGCCAGCAGCTTAGGGGGGACAGGGGGTCGGGAGCAGTACTTC. Protein product: CASSLGGTGGREQYF.

This clone appeared once. This sequence joins TRBV3-1 (or the pseudogene TRBV3-2) and TRBJ2-3, with a weak D call TRBD2 (6 bases). The CDR3 covers 13 residues. The ends were cut back, 4 bases at V and 5 bases at J, with 10 bases in the middle. In germline, CDR1 is LGHDT, CDR2 YNNKEL (reference sequence). The CDR3 sequence is CASSPGVGDTQYF. The CDR3 region has the DNA TGTGCCAGCAGCCCGGGGGTCGGAGATACGCAGTATTTT.

The chain combines TRBV3-1 (or the pseudogene TRBV3-2) with TRBJ1-1; a weak D match, TRBD1 (5 bases). CDR1 is LGHDT and CDR2 is YNNKEL in the germline V gene (reference sequence). This CDR3 has 11 amino acids. V lost 3 bases, J lost 11 bases, and 10 bases lay in between. In DNA, the CDR3 is TGTGCCAGCAGCCAGGGACTCCCGGCTTTCTTT. Amino acids: CASSQGLPAFF.

The genes are TRBV5-6 and TRBJ1-5; 7 bases are shared with TRBD1. V gave up 1 base and J gave up 5 bases; unmatched junction bases: 3. The CDR3 is made up of 14 amino acids. CDR1 is SGHDT and CDR2 is YYEEEE in the germline V gene. The CDR3 here is CASSLSGGYQPQHF. The CDR3 DNA is TGTGCCAGCAGCTTGTCAGGGGGATATCAGCCCCAGCATTTT. The variable domain in full, completed from reference TRBV5-6 and TRBJ1-5, reads DAGVTQSPTHLIKTRGQQVTLRCSPKSGHDTVSWYQQALGQGPQFIFQYYEEEERQRGNFPDRFSGHQFPNYSSELNVNALLLGDSALYLCASSLSGGYQPQHFGDGTRLSIL.

This clone was recorded only once. The rearrangement joins TRBV2 to TRBJ2-3, with D possibly TRBD2 on 5 matching bases. The CDR3 is made up of 15 amino acids. Germline V gene lookup returns CDR1 SNHLY and CDR2 FYNNEI. The V gene lost 10 bases and the J gene lost 2 bases, with 19 bases spanning the gap. This chain's CDR3 is CATTGSETSTDTQYF. The DNA for the CDR3 is TGTGCCACCACGGGGAGCGAGACCTCCACAGATACGCAGTATTTT.

This clone has just one count. V usage is TRBV7-6 and J usage is TRBJ2-7; 15 bases line up with TRBD2. The V and J ends lost 5 bases and 2 bases, in that order; junction bases with no gene match: 4. Per germline, CDR1 SGHVS and CDR2 FNYEAQ. The CDR3 length is 16 residues. The CDR3 region has the DNA TGTGCCAGCAGCCTCGGACTAGCGGGGGGGGCCTACGAGCAGTACTTC. Its translation is CASSLGLAGGAYEQYF. The full variable domain, its missing parts supplied by reference TRBV7-6 and TRBJ2-7, is GAGVSQSPRYKVTKRGQDVALRCDPISGHVSLYWYRQALGQGPEFLTYFNYEAQQDKSGLPNDRFSAERPEGSISTLTIQRTEQRDSAMYRCASSLGLAGGAYEQYFGPGTRLTVT.

The rearrangement links TRBV6-5 to TRBJ1-6; D uncertain. Trimming pared 2 bases from V and 7 bases from J, leaving 9 bases between. This CDR3 spans 14 amino acids. CDR1 is MNHEY, CDR2 SVGAGI, per germline. The CDR3 is CASSYGQLNSPLHF. The CDR3 nucleotides are TGTGCCAGCAGTTACGGGCAGCTCAATTCACCCCTCCACTTT.

The chain uses TRBV28 and TRBJ1-2; 8 bases match TRBD1. Trimming took 5 bases from V and 2 from J; bases not matched to a gene: 4. In germline, CDR1 is MDHEN, CDR2 SYDVKM. The CDR3 covers 14 residues. The CDR3 DNA is TGTGCCAGCAGTCAGGGGGCTGGAAACTATGGCTACACCTTC. Amino acid sequence: CASSQGAGNYGYTF.

The chain employs TRBV23-1 and TRBJ1-1; TRBD1 is a possible D gene (5 bases). TRBV23-1 is an ORF, and what it does is uncertain. Trimming removed 5 bases from V and 5 bases from J, with 15 bases in between. The CDR3 contains 14 residues. The CDR3, as DNA: TGCGCCAGCAGTACACCAGGGTTAGAGACTGAAGCTTTCTTT. Translated: CASSTPGLETEAFF.

The chain combines TRBV7-9 with TRBJ2-7; maybe TRBD2 (6 bases). The germline gives CDR1 SEHNR, CDR2 FQNEAQ (reference sequence). There are 14 residues in the CDR3. The V end lost 3 bases, the J end lost 3 bases, and 12 bases lay between the germline ends. CDR3: CASSLGGLNYEQYF. The CDR3 region has the DNA TGTGCCAGCAGCTTGGGGGGACTCAACTACGAGCAGTACTTC.

This chain joins TRBV19 and TRBJ1-1; perhaps TRBD1 as D (6 bases). This CDR3 spans 16 amino acids. The germline gives CDR1 LNHDA, CDR2 SQIVND (reference sequence). The V end lost 5 bases, the J end lost 0 bases, and 16 bases lay between the germline ends. The CDR3 region is CASSVRTTGLNTEAFF. CDR3 DNA sequence: TGTGCCAGTAGTGTCCGTACGACAGGCTTGAACACTGAAGCTTTCTTT.

The rearrangement links TRBV7-2 to TRBJ2-5, with D possibly TRBD2 on 5 matching bases. The germline V gene has CDR1 SGHTA and CDR2 FQGNSA. This CDR3 is built from 17 residues. V lost 1 base and J 1 base, leaving 16 bases between the germline ends. CDR3 loop: CASSLEGSPIPQETQYF. DNA of the CDR3: TGTGCCAGCAGCTTAGAAGGGAGCCCCATTCCCCAAGAGACCCAGTACTTC.

J is TRBJ1-1 and V is TRBV7-8; perhaps TRBD1 as D (6 bases). V was clipped by 2 bases and J by 5 bases, with 15 bases between them. The CDR3 has 15 amino acids. Germline values: CDR1 SGHVS, CDR2 FQNEAQ. The chain's CDR3 is CASSLILDSWTEAFF. CDR3 DNA: TGTGCCAGCAGCTTAATTTTGGACAGTTGGACTGAAGCTTTCTTT.

A single count supports this clone. This chain uses TRBV28 with TRBJ2-1; no definite D call. The germline gives CDR1 MDHEN, CDR2 SYDVKM. V gave up 2 bases and J gave up 4 bases, with 3 bases separating them. The CDR3 is 12 residues long. CDR3 DNA sequence: TGTGCCAGCAGTTTACGGTACAATGAGCAGTTCTTC. This gives the protein CASSLRYNEQFF.

The CDR3 spells CASSDPPGHSGNTIYF. For the CDR3, the DNA is TGCGCCAGCAGTGATCCCCCTGGGCACTCTGGAAACACCATATATTTT. The V call is TRBV10-2, the J call TRBJ1-3; D is unresolved. CDR1 is WSHSY, CDR2 SAAADI, per germline. V was clipped by 3 bases and J by 0 bases, with 12 bases between them. The CDR3 sequence is 16 residues long.

The J gene is TRBJ1-3, the V gene TRBV6-5, with D perhaps TRBD1 (5 bases). This CDR3 has 13 amino acids. Germline V CDR1 and CDR2: MNHEY, SVGAGI. CDR3 protein: CAANQGPGNTIYF. CDR3 in DNA: TGTGCGGCAAATCAGGGTCCTGGAAACACCATATATTTT.

This chain uses TRBV4-3 with TRBJ2-1; D may be TRBD2 (7 bases). Germline CDR1 LGHNA, CDR2 YSLEER. With 4 bases removed from V and 5 bases from J, the gap between germline ends came to 27 bases. The length of the CDR3 is 19 residues. In DNA, the CDR3 is TGCGCCAGCAGCCCCAGCGTCGCTGGCGGGGGCGCCTTAGACAATGAGCAGTTCTTC. As protein: CASSPSVAGGGALDNEQFF.

This chain joins TRBV6-5 and TRBJ1-6, with D perhaps matching TRBD1 (6 bases). This CDR3 comprises 16 residues. In germline, CDR1 is MNHEY, CDR2 SVGAGI. Trimming pared 4 bases from V and 9 bases from J, leaving 19 bases between. CDR3 nucleotide sequence: TGTGCCAGCAGTTCCTTAAACAGGGCTGAGAGTTCACCCCTCCACTTT. It translates to CASSSLNRAESSPLHF.

The table lists this clone with a count of one. The V call is TRBV2, the J call TRBJ2-1, with 11 bases fitting TRBD2. There are 18 residues in the CDR3. The junction had 8 bases not matched to a gene; V was cut back by 3 bases and J by 1 base. Germline V CDR1 and CDR2: SNHLY, FYNNEI. The CDR3: CASSEISLAGVSYNEQFF. The CDR3 nucleotides read TGTGCCAGCAGTGAGATTTCACTAGCGGGAGTGTCCTACAATGAGCAGTTCTTC. The variable domain in full, with the rest retrieved from reference TRBV2 and TRBJ2-1, is EPEVTQTPSHQVTQMGQEVILRCVPISNHLYFYWYRQILGQKVEFLVSFYNNEISEKSEIFDDQFSVERPDGSNFTLKIRSTKLEDSAMYFCASSEISLAGVSYNEQFFGPGTRLTVL.

V usage is TRBV25-1 and J usage is TRBJ2-5, with 10 bases lining up with TRBD2. Germline-derived CDR1 and CDR2 are MGHDK and SYGVNS. V lost 2 bases, J lost 5 bases, and 8 bases stayed unmatched. There are 16 residues in the CDR3. The CDR3 sequence is CASSEGSGREAETQYF. The CDR3 DNA reads as TGTGCCAGCAGTGAAGGGAGCGGGAGGGAAGCGGAGACCCAGTACTTC.

This rearrangement joins TRBV7-9 to TRBJ2-1; 10 bases are a match to TRBD2. V dropped 5 bases and J dropped 7; count of bases not matched to a gene: 17. Germline CDR1 SEHNR, CDR2 FQNEAQ (reference sequence). There are 18 residues in the CDR3. CDR3 bases: TGTGCCAGCAGCAGTGCACCGGGACTAGCGTTAAGAGATAATGAGCAGTTCTTC. It codes for CASSSAPGLALRDNEQFF.

The CDR3 nucleotides are TGTGCCAGCAGCTCAAGGGGGACAGGGGACGAAAAACTGTTTTTT. Amino acid sequence: CASSSRGTGDEKLFF. The V gene is TRBV5-4, the J gene TRBJ1-4; 10 positions match TRBD1. The CDR3 is 15 residues long. The V gene's germline CDR1 is SGHNT and CDR2 YYREEE (reference sequence). The V gene end was trimmed by 3 bases and the J gene end by 8 bases; junction bases not matched to a gene: 7.

The V and J genes are TRBV7-2 and TRBJ1-1; tentative D call: TRBD1 (6 bases). The length of the CDR3 is 13 residues. CDR1 and CDR2 (germline): SGHTA, FQGNSA. V lost 5 bases and J lost 10, with 17 bases in between. CDR3 in DNA: TGTGCCAGCAGCCCCGAACAGGGACGGAGAGCTTTCTTT. This translates into CASSPEQGRRAFF. The full variable domain, with the rest looked up from reference TRBV7-2 and TRBJ1-1, is GAGVSQSPSNKVTEKGKDVELRCDPISGHTALYWYRQSLGQGLEFLIYFQGNSAPDKSGLPSDRFSAERTGGSVSTLTIQRTQQEDSAVYLCASSPEQGRRAFFGQGTRLTVV.

The gene calls are TRBV9 and TRBJ1-2, with D possibly being TRBD1 (5 bases). The CDR3 is made up of 15 amino acids. Germline CDR1 and CDR2: SGDLS and YYNGEE. V lost 3 bases and J lost 0, with 12 bases in between. CDR3 bases: TGTGCCAGCAGCGCCGAGACAGTAGCTAACTATGGCTACACCTTC. Protein product: CASSAETVANYGYTF.

The rearrangement joins TRBV25-1 to TRBJ1-4; D not certain. From germline, CDR1 is MGHDK and CDR2 SYGVNS. The CDR3 has 15 residues. V was pared by 6 bases and J by 0 bases, with 11 bases between. In DNA, the CDR3 is TGTGCCAGCAGCACCACACACGCAACTAATGAAAAACTGTTTTTT. Translating gives CASSTTHATNEKLFF.